This T cell receptor (beta chain) was recorded in a study of CD8 T cells in ankylosing spondylitis. Study-wide findings and caveats: Reportedly, significant enrichment of disease-linked clones occurred in matched ankylosing spondylitis synovial fluid. There was a TCR beta motif, made of eight highly homologous variants, that appeared characteristic of ankylosing spondylitis blood.

A quantitative 5'-RACE method, one with molecular barcodes, was used to make TCR beta libraries. TCRdb ran MiXCR on the 5' RACE reads and lists one entry per CDR3 protein. The data contain 330,000 or so distinct CDR3 sequences, less than 9.5% of them singletons. This clonotype was counted between two and nine times. Its antigen is undetermined. From germline, CDR1 is SGDLS and CDR2 YYNGEE. The CDR3 is 14 residues long. V was pared by 2 bases and J by 5 bases, with 13 bases between. This TCR was recovered from a male donor with ankylosing spondylitis. The rearrangement joins TRBV9 to TRBJ1-1, with TRBD1 as a possible D gene (6 bases). Sequencing input: blood, either unsorted or a sorted T cell fraction (not recorded which). The CDR3 sequence: CASSVRGGWTEAFF. The CDR3 coding sequence is TGTGCCAGCAGCGTGAGGGGGGGTTGGACTGAAGCTTTCTTT.